This T cell receptor (beta chain) was captured in a study of cytomegalovirus exposure and HLA in healthy donors. With 60 Vbeta and 13 Jbeta primers, the PCR was carried out. Clones were sequenced by immunoSEQ multiplex PCR, and TCRdb holds only the in-frame ones, with some missing. The table includes 170,000 or so clones, 80% to 85% detected once. As to this clone: Its cognate antigen is unknown.

Findings and limits, study-wide: In an earlier analysis, productive rearrangement rates for most beta V segments clustered near 87% or 30%. Trimming of TCR beta V- and J-genes showed a link, identified in a later analysis, to a missense DCLRE1C variant. It is likely that the observed cluster of highly shared sequence variants was a sequencing artifact.

The CDR3 is 13 residues long. Trimming removed 4 bases at V and 8 bases at J, with 14 bases between. Per germline, CDR1 SGHTA and CDR2 FQGNSA. V is TRBV7-2 and J is TRBJ1-2; D is ambiguous. This sequence originates from a man aged 50 to 60 in good health and CMV-seronegative. Material for sequencing was PBMCs. CDR3: CASSWRAVSGYTF. For the CDR3, the DNA is TGTGCCAGCAGCTGGAGAGCGGTCAGCGGCTACACCTTC.